These 19 T cell receptor beta chains came from one sample sequenced in a study of T-cell memory formation after mild COVID-19. TCRdb used MiXCR to reprocess the 5' RACE reads, holding one entry per CDR3 protein. Among approximately 400,000 distinct CDR3 sequences listed, about a sixth were seen once. The sequenced sample was PBMCs or a T cell subset sorted from them (not recorded which). All receptors come from a man younger than 35 who had mild COVID-19 (a few samples of this study predate the infection). Cell type and time point are not known.

This clonotype was counted at least ten times. The chain employs TRBV27 and TRBJ2-7; D gene ambiguous. CDR3 length equals 16 residues. The germline V gene encodes CDR1 MNHEY and CDR2 SMNVEV (reference sequence). V was shortened by 5 bases and J by 0 bases, with 17 bases between the two germline ends. CDR3 region: CASSTPSTPISYEQYF. As DNA, the CDR3 is TGTGCCAGCAGTACGCCGTCGACACCAATCTCCTACGAGCAGTACTTC.

The chain couples TRBV27 to TRBJ2-3, with 10 nucleotides matching TRBD1. CDR1 is MNHEY and CDR2 is SMNVEV in the germline V gene (reference sequence). Unmatched junction bases numbered 6, after V lost 6 bases and J lost 3 bases. There are 15 residues in the CDR3. CDR3 DNA: TGTGCCAGCAGCCCCGGGACAGGGGCGACAGATACGCAGTATTTT. Translating it yields CASSPGTGATDTQYF.

This clonotype was found a few times. CDR3 residues: CASSQDIEETQYF. In DNA, the CDR3 is TGCGCCAGCAGCCAAGACATAGAAGAGACCCAGTACTTC. The chain couples TRBV4-1 to TRBJ2-5; D not certain. The CDR3 contains 13 residues. CDR1 is MGHRA, CDR2 YSYEKL, per germline. V dropped 0 bases and J dropped 3 bases, with 5 bases sitting between them.

This clonotype has only a few counts. V and J are TRBV6-2 or TRBV6-3 and TRBJ2-2; D remains unclear. Germline V gene lookup returns CDR1 MNHEY and CDR2 SVGEGT. V gave up 5 bases and J gave up 4 bases, with 14 bases separating them. The CDR3 length is 15 residues. The DNA of the CDR3 is TGTGCCAGCAGTGTACTAAGCTACTCCACCGGGGAGCTGTTTTTT. Protein product: CASSVLSYSTGELFF.

The V gene is TRBV20-1, the J gene TRBJ2-1; 8 nucleotides line up with TRBD2. Per germline, CDR1 DFQATT and CDR2 SNEGSKA (reference sequence). V was clipped by 5 bases and J by 7 bases; unmatched bases: 7. The CDR3 sequence is 13 residues long. The CDR3 region is CSAPRAGENEQFF. CDR3 DNA sequence: TGCAGTGCTCCTCGAGCGGGGGAAAATGAGCAGTTCTTC.

This chain joins TRBV4-1 and TRBJ2-7; 10 bases line up with TRBD1. The CDR3 contains 14 residues. Losses at the gene ends were 2 bases for V and 7 bases for J; bases not matched to a gene: 5. Germline V gene data show CDR1 as MGHRA and CDR2 as YSYEKL. The CDR3 DNA reads as TGCGCCAGCAGCCAATCGGACAGGGGGGGAGAGCAGTACTTC. Its protein is CASSQSDRGGEQYF.

There are a few counts of this clonotype. This chain connects TRBV12-3 or TRBV12-4 to TRBJ1-5, with D maybe TRBD1 (6 bases). Trimming removed 6 bases from V and 6 bases from J, with 15 bases in between. The CDR3 extends over 14 amino acids. CDR3 DNA: TGTGCCAGCAGACATAGGGGGGAGGGTCAGCCCCAGCATTTT. It is translated as CASRHRGEGQPQHF.

V usage is TRBV18 and J usage is TRBJ1-6; a weak D match, TRBD1 (5 bases). CDR1 KGHSH and CDR2 LQKENI come from the germline V gene. Trimming pared 4 bases from V and 6 bases from J, leaving 13 bases between. The CDR3 runs 15 residues. CDR3 coding DNA: TGTGCCAGCTCACGAAGTTTGACAGCTAATTCACCCCTCCACTTT. Translating it yields CASSRSLTANSPLHF.

Only a few counts were recorded for this clonotype. In nucleotides, the CDR3 is TGCGCCAGCAGCGACATAAGACTAGTGAACTCCTACGAGCAGTACTTC. Residues: CASSDIRLVNSYEQYF. The genes are TRBV10-2 and TRBJ2-7, with D perhaps matching TRBD2 (6 bases). Germline-derived CDR1 and CDR2 are WSHSY and SAAADI. Trimming removed 6 bases at V and 0 bases at J, with 18 bases between. The CDR3 length is 16 residues.

This clonotype occurred a few times. This CDR3 is CASSFGAGSGANVLTF. The CDR3 DNA sequence: TGTGCCAGCAGTTTCGGTGCGGGCTCTGGGGCCAACGTCCTGACTTTC. The chain has TRBV27 and TRBJ2-6; D is possibly TRBD2 (5 bases). The CDR3 loop spans 16 amino acids. Germline V gives CDR1 MNHEY, CDR2 SMNVEV (reference sequence). The V gene lost 3 bases and the J gene lost 0 bases, with 9 bases spanning the gap.

In its sample, this clonotype was seen a few times. The chain links TRBV20-1 to TRBJ2-7; D perhaps matches TRBD1 (6 bases). The CDR3 loop spans 15 amino acids. V lost 3 bases and J 4 bases, leaving 19 bases between the germline ends. The germline V gene has CDR1 DFQATT and CDR2 SNEGSKA (reference sequence). The CDR3 nucleotides are TGCAGTGCTAGGTCTTCGTCTGGACAGAGATACGAGCAGTACTTC. The encoded protein is CSARSSSGQRYEQYF.

The chain carries TRBV6-6 and TRBJ1-2; no clear D. This CDR3 has 13 amino acids. The V gene lost 7 bases and the J gene lost 7 bases, with 16 bases spanning the gap. From germline, CDR1 is MNHNY and CDR2 SVGAGI (reference sequence). Here the CDR3 reads CASTDVGFPGYTF. The CDR3 nucleotides read TGTGCCAGCACCGACGTGGGTTTTCCTGGCTACACCTTC.

This clonotype was seen a few times. The gene calls are TRBV12-5 and TRBJ1-2, with TRBD1 matching over 9 bases. V trimming: 8 bases; J trimming: 4 bases; junction bases outside the gene matches: 14. Looked up from germline, CDR1 is LGHNT and CDR2 is FRNRAP. The length of the CDR3 is 16 residues. The CDR3: CASTTGGAGPTYGYTF. The CDR3 nucleotides are TGTGCTAGTACTACAGGGGGCGCCGGTCCTACCTATGGCTACACCTTC.

This clonotype was seen more than once but under ten times. The chain carries TRBV20-1 and TRBJ2-7, with TRBD1 matching over 12 bases. V trimming: 0 bases; J trimming: 6 bases; junction bases outside the gene matches: 6. CDR1 and CDR2 (germline): DFQATT, SNEGSKA (reference sequence). This CDR3 contains 15 residues. Here the CDR3 DNA reads TGCAGTGCTAGAGATCCGGGACAGGGGGCTGGCGAGCAGTACTTC. Protein sequence: CSARDPGQGAGEQYF.

The CDR3 region has the DNA TGTGCCTGGAGTGTTGACCTCACAGATACGCAGTATTTT. It encodes CAWSVDLTDTQYF. The J gene is TRBJ2-3, the V gene TRBV30; D gene ambiguous. V was shortened by 0 bases and J by 2 bases, with 6 bases between the two germline ends. The CDR3 is made up of 13 amino acids. In germline, CDR1 is GTSNPN, CDR2 SVGIG (reference sequence).

This chain links TRBV5-1 with TRBJ2-3; D might be TRBD1 (6 bases). V lost 6 bases and J lost 8, with 22 bases in between. This CDR3 is 15 amino acids long. Germline loops: CDR1 SGHRS, CDR2 YFSETQ. CDR3 coding DNA: TGCGCCAGCAAGGCAGGAACAGGGATCATGCGTACGCAGTATTTT. Its protein product is CASKAGTGIMRTQYF.

The rearrangement joins TRBV11-2 to TRBJ2-1; D remains unclear. V gave up 0 bases and J gave up 1 base, with 16 bases separating them. The germline V gene encodes CDR1 SGHAT and CDR2 FQNNGV. The CDR3 length is 18 residues. Written as DNA, the CDR3 is TGTGCCAGCAGCTTAGATCTACTCGGTGACGAGTCCTACAATGAGCAGTTCTTC. It translates to CASSLDLLGDESYNEQFF.

The chain uses TRBV7-6 and TRBJ2-3, with D perhaps assigned TRBD1 or TRBD2 (5 bases each). This CDR3 comprises 16 residues. The ends were cut back, 5 bases at V and 6 bases at J, with 21 bases in the middle. The germline CDR1 and CDR2 sequences are SGHVS and FNYEAQ. The CDR3 region has the DNA TGTGCCAGCAGCCCTGGTGTCTCCGGGGCGTTTGATACGCAGTATTTT. It codes for CASSPGVSGAFDTQYF.

This clonotype was seen ten or more times. DNA of the CDR3: TGTGCCAGCAGCTTACAGGTTGGCACTGAAGCTTTCTTT. It specifies CASSLQVGTEAFF. This chain uses TRBV7-9 with TRBJ1-1, with D unclear. Germline CDR1 SEHNR, CDR2 FQNEAQ (reference sequence). The CDR3 covers 13 residues. V shed 2 bases and J shed 4 bases, with 8 bases lying between them.